The subject of this entry is one TCR beta chain. PCR employed 60 Vbeta and 13 Jbeta primers. Repertoires were generated with immunoSEQ multiplex PCR, while TCRdb's copy carries only in-frame clones and drops some. The sample has 150,000 to 200,000 clones; around 80% are singletons. These data belong to a study of cytomegalovirus exposure and HLA in healthy donors. Looked up from germline, CDR1 is MNHEY and CDR2 is SMNVEV (reference sequence). This CDR3 is 14 amino acids long. The J segment lost 2 bases and the V segment lost 4 bases, leaving 4 bases of the junction unmatched. The rearrangement joins TRBV27 to TRBJ2-7, with 8 bases lining up with TRBD1. Sequenced material: PBMCs. The clonotype was recovered from a woman in her fifties or sixties in good health and CMV-seropositive. CDR3 loop: CASSYTGGAYEQYF. For the CDR3, the DNA is TGTGCCAGCAGTTATACAGGGGGAGCCTACGAGCAGTACTTC.